One sample yielded the 17 T cell receptor beta chains listed below, sequenced in a study of OX40 agonist ivuxolimab in advanced cancers. Sequenced by immunoSEQ multiplex PCR; TCRdb stores in-frame clones only, minus some. The sample consists of 71,000 or so clones, about 81% of them appearing once. Here the sequenced sample was CD4+ or CD8+ T cells sorted from blood, taken in a trial of the OX40 agonist ivuxolimab. The receptor source for this set is an adult with an advanced solid tumor such as melanoma, head and neck, liver or kidney cancer.

This chain connects TRBV4-2 to TRBJ1-1; 8 nucleotides match TRBD1. From germline, CDR1 is LGHNA and CDR2 YNFKEQ. Trimming removed 2 bases from V and 0 bases from J; junction bases left unmatched: 8. The CDR3 contains 17 residues. The CDR3 DNA follows: TGTGCCAGCAGCCAAAGACAGGGGCGGTGGGTGAACACTGAAGCTTTCTTT. Translation gives CASSQRQGRWVNTEAFF.

This chain uses TRBV11-3 with TRBJ1-1; 11 nucleotides align to TRBD1. V trimming: 5 bases; J trimming: 5 bases; junction bases outside the gene matches: 4. The germline gives CDR1 SGHNT, CDR2 YENEEA. The CDR3 sequence is 14 residues long. The CDR3 here is CASSDGQGATEAFF. The CDR3 DNA reads TGTGCCAGCAGCGACGGACAGGGGGCAACTGAAGCTTTCTTT.

The genes are TRBV28 and TRBJ1-3, with D possibly TRBD1 on 6 matching bases. With 6 bases removed from V and 4 bases from J, the gap between germline ends came to 13 bases. CDR3 length equals 14 residues. Germline CDR1 and CDR2: MDHEN and SYDVKM. This CDR3 is CASRSTGSGNTIYF. CDR3 nucleotide sequence: TGTGCCAGCAGATCCACAGGGTCCGGAAACACCATATATTTT.

This clone has a single count. The V and J genes are TRBV4-2 and TRBJ2-2; a weak D match, TRBD1 (6 bases). CDR3 length: 15 amino acids. V shed 5 bases and J shed 6 bases, with 16 bases lying between them. CDR1 and CDR2 (germline): LGHNA, YNFKEQ. The CDR3 here is CASSLRAGEAGELFF. The CDR3 nucleotides are TGTGCCAGCAGCTTGCGGGCAGGGGAAGCCGGGGAGCTGTTTTTT.

This chain joins TRBV5-1 and TRBJ2-7; possibly TRBD1 for D (6 bases). Germline CDR1 is SGHRS and CDR2 is YFSETQ. The CDR3 contains 15 residues. Trimming pared 3 bases from V and 0 bases from J, leaving 13 bases between. The CDR3 DNA follows: TGCGCCAGCAGCTATTCCGGGACAATCTCCTACGAGCAGTACTTC. This sequence encodes CASSYSGTISYEQYF. Combining the CDR3 with reference TRBV5-1 and TRBJ2-7 gives the whole variable domain KAGVTQTPRYLIKTRGQQVTLSCSPISGHRSVSWYQQTPGQGLQFLFEYFSETQRNKGNFPGRFSGRQFSNSRSEMNVSTLELGDSALYLCASSYSGTISYEQYFGPGTRLTVT.

CDR3 DNA: TGTGCCAGCAGCCAAGGGAGCGGGGGGGATACGCAGTATTTT. This codes for CASSQGSGGDTQYF. The chain couples TRBV7-9 to TRBJ2-3, with 9 bases that match TRBD2. Germline CDR1 reads SEHNR; CDR2 reads FQNEAQ (reference sequence). J was trimmed by 6 bases and V by 5 bases; bases with no gene match: 6. The CDR3 extends over 14 amino acids.

This chain uses TRBV6-6 with TRBJ2-5; D ambiguous. Germline V CDR1 and CDR2: MNHNY, SVGAGI (reference sequence). The CDR3 spans 11 residues. V was shortened by 8 bases and J by 5 bases, with 9 bases between the two germline ends. The CDR3 nucleotides are TGTGCCAGCGCCTTTGGGGAGACCCAGTACTTC. Its translation is CASAFGETQYF.

This clone has more than one count but fewer than ten. V is TRBV18 and J is TRBJ1-5, with D possibly matching TRBD1 (5 bases). The V gene lost 4 bases and the J gene lost 7 bases, with 17 bases spanning the gap. Germline CDR1 is KGHSH and CDR2 is LQKENI. The CDR3 covers 15 residues. For the CDR3, the DNA is TGTGCCAGCTCACTCCTCGATGCGAGGGGACAGCCCCAGCATTTT. Protein sequence: CASSLLDARGQPQHF.

The chain is built from TRBV2 and TRBJ2-1, with D possibly TRBD1 on 6 matching bases. Deletions cut 4 bases from V and 3 bases from J, with 13 bases between. CDR1 SNHLY and CDR2 FYNNEI come from the germline V gene. CDR3 length: 15 residues. The CDR3 sequence: CASSGRDKHYNEQFF. Written as DNA, the CDR3 is TGTGCCAGCAGTGGTCGGGACAAACACTACAATGAGCAGTTCTTC. Based on the CDR3 plus reference TRBV2 and TRBJ2-1, the full variable domain is EPEVTQTPSHQVTQMGQEVILRCVPISNHLYFYWYRQILGQKVEFLVSFYNNEISEKSEIFDDQFSVERPDGSNFTLKIRSTKLEDSAMYFCASSGRDKHYNEQFFGPGTRLTVL.

The chain is built from TRBV7-6 and TRBJ2-7, with 8 bases lining up with TRBD2. The CDR3 sequence is 16 residues long. Germline V gene lookup returns CDR1 SGHVS and CDR2 FNYEAQ. Trimming removed 9 bases from V and 1 base from J; junction bases left unmatched: 14. CDR3 region: CARGGLAGPLSYEQYF. The DNA for the CDR3 is TGTGCCAGGGGGGGGCTAGCGGGTCCTTTATCCTACGAGCAGTACTTC.

This rearrangement joins TRBV2 to TRBJ2-7; D is possibly TRBD2 (6 bases). The CDR3 runs 14 residues. V was clipped by 6 bases and J by 6 bases, with 18 bases between them. Germline V CDR1 and CDR2: SNHLY, FYNNEI. DNA for the CDR3: TGTGCCAGCAGCGCTGAACGGGGGTCCGTCGAGCAGTACTTC. Amino acid sequence: CASSAERGSVEQYF.

This clone was counted once. DNA for the CDR3: TGTGCCAGCATTACGGTCGGCCGCGGAAACACCATATATTTT. Its translation is CASITVGRGNTIYF. The chain links TRBV6-5 to TRBJ1-3; no firm D call. The CDR3 covers 14 residues. Germline V CDR1 and CDR2: MNHEY, SVGAGI. With 7 bases removed from V and 4 bases from J, the gap between germline ends came to 14 bases.

This sequence joins TRBV11-2 and TRBJ2-7, with 7 bases that match TRBD2. Germline V gene data show CDR1 as SGHAT and CDR2 as FQNNGV. The CDR3 covers 17 residues. Trimming took 0 bases from V and 0 from J; bases not matched to a gene: 8. The CDR3 spells CASSLEPSGGSSYEQYF. DNA for the CDR3: TGTGCCAGCAGCTTAGAGCCTAGCGGAGGCTCCTCCTACGAGCAGTACTTC. The full variable domain, rest sourced from reference TRBV11-2 and TRBJ2-7, is EAGVAQSPRYKIIEKRQSVAFWCNPISGHATLYWYQQILGQGPKLLIQFQNNGVVDDSQLPKDRFSAERLKGVDSTLKIQPAKLEDSAVYLCASSLEPSGGSSYEQYFGPGTRLTVT.

The chain is built from TRBV28 and TRBJ2-3; TRBD2 agrees at 7 bases. Germline values: CDR1 MDHEN, CDR2 SYDVKM. The CDR3 runs to 18 residues. The V segment lost 6 bases and the J segment 1 base; nucleotides outside the gene matches: 16. The CDR3 protein is CASSPTGRGRGGTDTQYF. CDR3 coding DNA: TGTGCCAGCAGCCCCACGGGGAGGGGAAGAGGGGGCACAGATACGCAGTATTTT.

V and J are TRBV30 and TRBJ2-2, with D uncertain. V lost 2 bases to trimming and J lost 1 base, with 5 bases between them. Germline V gives CDR1 GTSNPN, CDR2 SVGIG (reference sequence). The CDR3 extends over 13 amino acids. CDR3 coding DNA: TGTGCCTGGAGTCGCGGGAACACCGGGGAGCTGTTTTTT. Its protein is CAWSRGNTGELFF.

The chain couples TRBV5-1 to TRBJ2-3, with TRBD2 identical over 13 bases. Germline values: CDR1 SGHRS, CDR2 YFSETQ. This CDR3 has 16 amino acids. With V trimmed by 2 bases and J by 6 bases, 6 bases remained unmatched. The CDR3 region has the DNA TGCGCCAGCAGCTTACAAGGGACTAGCGGGGAGGATACGCAGTATTTT. Translating gives CASSLQGTSGEDTQYF.

CDR3 residues: CASSSLAEKQFF. DNA for the CDR3: TGTGCCAGCAGTTCCCTAGCGGAGAAGCAGTTCTTC. The V gene is TRBV6-1, the J gene TRBJ2-1, with 7 bases that match TRBD2. The CDR3 is 12 amino acids. Germline V gene lookup returns CDR1 MNHNS and CDR2 SASEGT. V was clipped by 5 bases and J by 11 bases; unmatched bases: 6.